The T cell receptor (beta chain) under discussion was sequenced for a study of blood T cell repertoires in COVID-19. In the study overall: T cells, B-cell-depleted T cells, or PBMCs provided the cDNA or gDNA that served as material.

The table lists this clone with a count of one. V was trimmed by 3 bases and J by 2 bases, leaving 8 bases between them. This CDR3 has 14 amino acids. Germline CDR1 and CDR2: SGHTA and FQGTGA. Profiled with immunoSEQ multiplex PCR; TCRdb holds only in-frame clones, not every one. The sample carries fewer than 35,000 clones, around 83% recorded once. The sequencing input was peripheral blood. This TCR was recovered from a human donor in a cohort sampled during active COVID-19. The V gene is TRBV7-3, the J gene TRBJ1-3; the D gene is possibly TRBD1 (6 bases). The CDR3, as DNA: TGTGCCAGCAGCTTGGGGGGGCCTGGAAACACCATATATTTT. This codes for CASSLGGPGNTIYF.